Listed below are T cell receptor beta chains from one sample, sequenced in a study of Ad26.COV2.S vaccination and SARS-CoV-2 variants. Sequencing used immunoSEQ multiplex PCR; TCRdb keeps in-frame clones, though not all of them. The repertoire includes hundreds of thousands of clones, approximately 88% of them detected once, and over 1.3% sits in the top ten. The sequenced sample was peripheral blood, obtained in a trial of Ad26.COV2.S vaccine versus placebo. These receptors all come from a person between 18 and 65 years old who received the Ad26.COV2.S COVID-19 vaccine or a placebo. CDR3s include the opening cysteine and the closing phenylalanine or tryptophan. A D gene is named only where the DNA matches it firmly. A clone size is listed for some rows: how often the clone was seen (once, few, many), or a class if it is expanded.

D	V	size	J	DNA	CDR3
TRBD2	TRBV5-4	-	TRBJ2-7	TGTGCCAGCAGCTTGCATAGCGGGGTCATGTACGAGCAGTACTTC	CASSLHSGVMYEQYF
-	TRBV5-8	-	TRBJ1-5	TGTGCCAGCAGCCCTTCCCCCAGCAATCAGCCCCAGCATTTT	CASSPSPSNQPQHF
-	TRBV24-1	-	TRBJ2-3	TGTGCCACCAGTGAGCGTCTAGCCCTCACAGATACGCAGTATTTT	CATSERLALTDTQYF
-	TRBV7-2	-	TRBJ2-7	TGTGCCAGCAGCTTAGCCCCAGACTACGAGCAGTACTTC	CASSLAPDYEQYF
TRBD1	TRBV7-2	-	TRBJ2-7	TGTGCCAGCAGCGTTGGGACAGGGCCCGAGCAGTACTTC	CASSVGTGPEQYF
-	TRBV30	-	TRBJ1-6	TGTGCCGGCCACCCGGACATCAATTCACCCCTCCACTTT	CAGHPDINSPLHF
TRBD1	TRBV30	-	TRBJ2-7	TGTGCCTGGAGTGTACCCAGGGGGCTTGAGCAGTACTTC	CAWSVPRGLEQYF
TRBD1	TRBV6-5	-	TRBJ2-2	TGTGCCAGCAAGAGACAGGGAATCCCCGGGGAGCTGTTTTTT	CASKRQGIPGELFF
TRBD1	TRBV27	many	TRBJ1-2	TGTGCCAGCTCCCCGGGGACAGGGGAGGGGTTCGGGGGCTACACCTTC	CASSPGTGEGFGGYTF
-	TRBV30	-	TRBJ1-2	TGTGCCTGGAGGGAGCCTTGGGGCTACACCTTC	CAWREPWGYTF
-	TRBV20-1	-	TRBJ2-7	TGCAGTGCCACAGTCGGGTACGAGCAGTACTTC	CSATVGYEQYF
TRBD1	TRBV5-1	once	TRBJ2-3	TGCGCCAGCAGCGCTGGGACAGCTATCACAGATACGCAGTATTTT	CASSAGTAITDTQYF
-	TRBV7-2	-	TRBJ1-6	TGTGCCAGCAGCTTAGATGGAGGGGGAAATTCACCCCTCCACTTT	CASSLDGGGNSPLHF
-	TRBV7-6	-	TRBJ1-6	TGTGCCAGCAGCTTCGACGTCTACGCGCCCCTCCACTTT	CASSFDVYAPLHF
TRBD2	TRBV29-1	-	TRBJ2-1	TGCAGCGTTGAGTCGGGGGGGGCCCACAATGAGCAGTTCTTC	CSVESGGAHNEQFF
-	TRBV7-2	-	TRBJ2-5	TGTGCCAGCAGCTTTTGGGGGCCGGGAGAGACCCAGTACTTC	CASSFWGPGETQYF
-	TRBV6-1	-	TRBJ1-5	TGTGCCAGCAGTGAAGGGCGGAGCAATCAGCCCCAGCATTTT	CASSEGRSNQPQHF
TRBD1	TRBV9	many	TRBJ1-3	TGTGCCAGCAGCGCCGGACAGGGAAGAGGCTCTGGAAACACCATATATTTT	CASSAGQGRGSGNTIYF
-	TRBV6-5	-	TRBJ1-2	TGTGCCAGCAGGGCGGACTCCTATGGCTACACCTTC	CASRADSYGYTF
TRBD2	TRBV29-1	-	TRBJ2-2	TGCAGCGTTGCTTCGACTAGCGTGAACACCGGGGAGCTGTTTTTT	CSVASTSVNTGELFF
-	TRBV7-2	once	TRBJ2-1	TGTGCCAGCAGCGTTAACCGGGACTCCTACAATGAGCAGTTCTTC	CASSVNRDSYNEQFF